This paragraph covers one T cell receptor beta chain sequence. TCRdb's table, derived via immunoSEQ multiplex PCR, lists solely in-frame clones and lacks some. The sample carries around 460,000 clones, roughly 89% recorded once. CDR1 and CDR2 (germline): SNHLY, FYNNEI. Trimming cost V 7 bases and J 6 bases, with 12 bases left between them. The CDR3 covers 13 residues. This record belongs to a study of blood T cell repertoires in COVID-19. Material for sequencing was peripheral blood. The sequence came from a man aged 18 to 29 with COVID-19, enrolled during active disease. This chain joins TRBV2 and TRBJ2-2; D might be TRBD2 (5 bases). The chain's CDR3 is CASTLVGAGELFF. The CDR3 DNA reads TGTGCCAGCACGTTAGTGGGAGCCGGGGAGCTGTTTTTT.